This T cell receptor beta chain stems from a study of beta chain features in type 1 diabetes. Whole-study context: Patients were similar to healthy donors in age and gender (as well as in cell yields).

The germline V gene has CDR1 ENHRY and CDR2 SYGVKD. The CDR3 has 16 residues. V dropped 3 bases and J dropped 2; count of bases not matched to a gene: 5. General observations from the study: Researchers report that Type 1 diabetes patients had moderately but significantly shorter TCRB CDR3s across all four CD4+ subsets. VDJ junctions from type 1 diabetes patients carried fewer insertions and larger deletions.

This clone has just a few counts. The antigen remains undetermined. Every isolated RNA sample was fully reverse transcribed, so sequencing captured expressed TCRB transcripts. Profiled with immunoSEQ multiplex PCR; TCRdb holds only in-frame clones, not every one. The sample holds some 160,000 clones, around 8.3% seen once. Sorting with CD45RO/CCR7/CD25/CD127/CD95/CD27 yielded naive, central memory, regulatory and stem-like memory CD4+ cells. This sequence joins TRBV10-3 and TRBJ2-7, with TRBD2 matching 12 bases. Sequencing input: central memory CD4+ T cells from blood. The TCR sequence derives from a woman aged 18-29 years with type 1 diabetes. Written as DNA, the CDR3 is TGTGCCATCAGTGATTTGGGGACTAGCGGGCCCTACGAGCAGTACTTC. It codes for CAISDLGTSGPYEQYF.